This record looks at one T cell receptor (beta chain) sequence and its context. It lacks a known antigen. Per-nucleotide qualities are absent, and no much larger clonotype sits a single base away. Each collaborating institution followed its own protocols to collect whole blood in K2EDTA tubes. Collaborator samples were shipped for TCRbeta analysis as frozen whole blood, isolated PBMCs, or DNA extracted from either sample type. Measured from the cysteine to the phenylalanine, the CDR3 is 15 residues long. Of all the DNA, just the CDR3 is kept, 45 bases in frame from base 1. Taken from the germline V gene, the CDR1 and CDR2 loops are LGHNA and YNFKEQ. The V end gives up 1 base and the J end 10 bases, leaving 8 bases in the junction not matched to a gene. This specimen comes from a study of blood T cell repertoires in COVID-19 (dated by TCRdb to about 2020). Turning to the overall study: Collaborator samples came from the United States, Italy and Spain and covered acute and convalescent phases of COVID-19. The prospective study material was composed of cDNA or gDNA derived from T cells, B-cell-depleted T cells, or PBMCs. Subjects who had been exposed to COVID-19, were actively infected with it, or had recovered from it provided the deeply sampled blood TCRbeta repertoires that made up the dataset. The repertoires were released in a freely available public database meant as a resource for research on the immune response to SARS-CoV-2. Samples came from the ongoing ImmuneRACE study (first 160 participants) plus 1,254 subjects from 6 global collaborators. Sample metadata almost always included a de-identified subject ID, COVID-19 status, age in years and sex. Where available, HLA class I and class II types were taken from metadata supplied by the sample provider and were not determined by assay-based typing. Broader findings and caveats from the paper: The quantity of clinical and demographic metadata differed by source and by participant and was supplied without curation.

TCRbeta CDR3 regions were amplified from genomic DNA by means of the immunoSEQ Assay, a bias-controlled multiplex PCR. As for the original processing: Nucleated cell counts per sample were estimated from amplification of reference gene primers within the assay. To quantify the absolute abundance of each unique TCRbeta CDR3 rearrangement, sequence reads were collapsed and filtered. Productive Simpson clonality was computed per sample as the square root of Simpson's diversity index over productive rearrangements. Entries here come from immuneACCESS through TCRdb and include only in-frame sequences with V and J called. Some clones fail to appear in such tables; in the studies checked, an unresolved V gene covers under half of the shortfall, and the cause of the remainder is unknown. For V, J and clone size, that table is used; D and trimming come from the DNA. The table for this sample lists some 60,000 clones; roughly 89% of them were counted only once. The ten largest account for 5% to 6% of the sample.

Sequenced input: peripheral blood. The receptor's source is a human donor in a cohort sampled during active COVID-19. The chain is made from TRBV4-2 and TRBJ1-2, and 11 junction bases match TRBD1. The CDR3 here reads CASSQAGTGGIDYTF. Here is the DNA: TGTGCCAGCAGCCAAGCCGGGACAGGGGGAATCGACTACACCTTC.